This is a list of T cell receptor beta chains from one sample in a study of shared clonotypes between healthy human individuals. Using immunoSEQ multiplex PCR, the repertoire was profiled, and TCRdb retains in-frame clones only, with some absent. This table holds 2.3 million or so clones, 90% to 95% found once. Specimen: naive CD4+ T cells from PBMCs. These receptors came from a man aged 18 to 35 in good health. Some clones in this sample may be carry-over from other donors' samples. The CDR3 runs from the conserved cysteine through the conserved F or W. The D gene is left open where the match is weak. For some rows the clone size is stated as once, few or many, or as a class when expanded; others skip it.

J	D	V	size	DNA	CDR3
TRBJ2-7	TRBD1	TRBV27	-	TGTGCCAGCAGTTTAATTCCCGGGACAGTCCTCTACGAGCAGTACTTC	CASSLIPGTVLYEQYF
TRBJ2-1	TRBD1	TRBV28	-	TGTGCCAGCAGCCCTACCGAGACAGGGATCTCCTACAATGAGCAGTTCTTC	CASSPTETGISYNEQFF
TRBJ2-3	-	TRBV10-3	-	TGTGCCATCAGTGAGTTCGGGGGTCAAGGAGATACGCAGTATTTT	CAISEFGGQGDTQYF
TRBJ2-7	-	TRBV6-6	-	TGTGCCAGCATGCCCAGCCAGGGAGGTCTGGGGGAGCAGTACTTC	CASMPSQGGLGEQYF
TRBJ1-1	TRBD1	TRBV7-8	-	TGTGCCAGCAGCCGGACAGGGTGGAACACTGAAGCTTTCTTT	CASSRTGWNTEAFF
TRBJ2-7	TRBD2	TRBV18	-	TGTGCCAGCTCTCAGGGTATAGCGGGATCCTACGAGCAGTACTTC	CASSQGIAGSYEQYF
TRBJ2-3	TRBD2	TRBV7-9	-	TGTGCCAGCAGCTTAATAGCGGGAGGGGGCACAGATACGCAGTATTTT	CASSLIAGGGTDTQYF
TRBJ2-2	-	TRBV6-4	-	TGTGCCAGCAGGGCTGGGGTCACCGGGGAGCTGTTTTTT	CASRAGVTGELFF
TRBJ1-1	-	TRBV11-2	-	TGTGCCAGCGGGCGGATTGCGAACACTGAAGCTTTCTTT	CASGRIANTEAFF
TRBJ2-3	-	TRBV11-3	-	TGTGCCAGCAGCTTATGGGGTACGGATACGCAGTATTTT	CASSLWGTDTQYF
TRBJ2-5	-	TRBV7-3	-	TGTGCCAGCAGGATGAGCGGTGAAGAGACCCAGTACTTC	CASRMSGEETQYF
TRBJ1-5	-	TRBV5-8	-	TGTGCCAGCAGCTTACGGGGTCGGGGCAATCAGCCCCAGCATTTT	CASSLRGRGNQPQHF
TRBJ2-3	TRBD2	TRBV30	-	TGTGCCTGGCACCCGACTAGCGGGAAAACAGATACGCAGTATTTT	CAWHPTSGKTDTQYF
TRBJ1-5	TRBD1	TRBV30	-	TGTGCCTGGAGTGGACAGGGAATACAGCCCCAGCATTTT	CAWSGQGIQPQHF
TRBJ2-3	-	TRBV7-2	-	TGTGCCAGCAGTACGATACGGGGCCCCGGTACGCAGTATTTT	CASSTIRGPGTQYF
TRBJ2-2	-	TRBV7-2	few	TGTGCCAGCAGCTTGGCCCAGGAGCTGTTTTTT	CASSLAQELFF
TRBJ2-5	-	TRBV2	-	TGTGCCAGCAGTGATAGGGCCGTGGGGACCCAGTACTTC	CASSDRAVGTQYF
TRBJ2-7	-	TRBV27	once	TGTGCCAGCAGTTTATCGCGAAGGGGAATCAACGAGCAGTACTTC	CASSLSRRGINEQYF
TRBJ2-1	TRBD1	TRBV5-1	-	TGCGCCAGCAGCCAGACAGGGGGCAATGAGCAGTTCTTC	CASSQTGGNEQFF
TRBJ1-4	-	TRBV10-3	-	TGTGCCACCAGAGACAGCCGGGAAAAACTGTTTTTT	CATRDSREKLFF
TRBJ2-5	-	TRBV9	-	TGTGCCAGCAGCGGAGAGACAGGAGGTATAACCCAGTACTTC	CASSGETGGITQYF
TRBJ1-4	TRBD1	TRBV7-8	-	TGTGCCAGCAGCTTAGCGCGGGTCTGGGGACAGCTTAATGAAAAACTGTTTTTT	CASSLARVWGQLNEKLFF
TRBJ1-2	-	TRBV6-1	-	TGTGCCAGCAGGTGGGATCGGGGGAACTATGGCTACACCTTC	CASRWDRGNYGYTF
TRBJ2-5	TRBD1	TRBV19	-	TGTGCCAGTAGAGACCCGGGACAGGGTCTAGAGACCCAGTACTTC	CASRDPGQGLETQYF
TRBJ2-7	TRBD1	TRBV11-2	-	TGTGCCAGCAGCCCGCTTCTACGGACAGGGTACGAGCAGTACTTC	CASSPLLRTGYEQYF
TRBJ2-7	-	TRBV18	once	TGTGCCAGCTCACCACCGCCAGGGGTGAACGAGCAGTACTTC	CASSPPPGVNEQYF
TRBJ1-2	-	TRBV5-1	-	TGCGCCAGCAGCTTCACCATTGGGGGAGATGGCTACACCTTC	CASSFTIGGDGYTF
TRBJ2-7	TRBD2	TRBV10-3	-	TGTGCCACGGGGGACAGTGTGTCGACTAGCGGGAGCTACGAGCAGTACTTC	CATGDSVSTSGSYEQYF
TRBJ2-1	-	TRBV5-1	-	TGCGCCAGCAGCTTCGGCGATCCTGAGCAGTTCTTC	CASSFGDPEQFF
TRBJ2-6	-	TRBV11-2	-	TGTGCCAGCAGCGCACGACGGGTCCCCCGTGGGGCCAACGTCCTGACTTTC	CASSARRVPRGANVLTF
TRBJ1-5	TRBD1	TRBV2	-	TGTGCCAGCGCGGACAGGGTGAGCAATCAGCCCCAGCATTTT	CASADRVSNQPQHF
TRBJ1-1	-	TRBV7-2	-	TGTGCCAGCAGCGACACCCAAGGACAGAACACTGAAGCTTTCTTT	CASSDTQGQNTEAFF
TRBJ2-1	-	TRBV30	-	TGTGCCTGGACCCCTTGGGGCAGGGTTCACGATGAGCAGTTCTTC	CAWTPWGRVHDEQFF
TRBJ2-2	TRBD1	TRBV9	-	TGTGCCAGCAGCGTGGGACAGGGGTGGTCCGGGGAGCTGTTTTTT	CASSVGQGWSGELFF
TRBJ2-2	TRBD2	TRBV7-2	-	TGTGCCAGCAGCCGGGTAGCGGGAGAGGGTGGGGAGCTGTTTTTT	CASSRVAGEGGELFF
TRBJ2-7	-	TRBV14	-	TGTGCCAGCAGCCAAGAACTGAACTACGAGCAGTACTTC	CASSQELNYEQYF
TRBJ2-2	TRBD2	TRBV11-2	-	TGTGCCAGCAGCTTGCGGACTAGCGGGAGGAACACCGGGGAGCTGTTTTTT	CASSLRTSGRNTGELFF
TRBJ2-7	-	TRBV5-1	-	TGCGCCAGCAGCGGCTCGTGGACGGGAATCTCCTACGAGCAGTACTTC	CASSGSWTGISYEQYF
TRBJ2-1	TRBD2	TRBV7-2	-	TGTGCCAGCATTATGACTAGCGGGAGCTACAATGAGCAGTTCTTC	CASIMTSGSYNEQFF
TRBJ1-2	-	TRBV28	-	TGTGCCAGCAGTTTGACCTCAGGAAACTATGGCTACACCTTC	CASSLTSGNYGYTF
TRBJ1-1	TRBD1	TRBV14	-	TGTGCCAGCAGCCAAACGCGGGACAGGGGGCGGATGAACACTGAAGCTTTCTTT	CASSQTRDRGRMNTEAFF
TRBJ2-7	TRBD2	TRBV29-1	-	TGCAGCGTCCAGACTAGCGGGAGGTACGAGCAGTACTTC	CSVQTSGRYEQYF
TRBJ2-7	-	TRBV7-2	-	TGTGCCAGCAAGGGTTACGGACAGCTATCCTACGAGCAGTACTTC	CASKGYGQLSYEQYF
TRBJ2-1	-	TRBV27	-	TGTGCCAGTGGGAATTTAGGGGATGGCTACAATGAGCAGTTCTTC	CASGNLGDGYNEQFF
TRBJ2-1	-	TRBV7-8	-	TGTGCCACTCATCGTGATGGCAATGAGCAGTTCTTC	CATHRDGNEQFF
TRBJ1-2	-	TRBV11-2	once	TGTGCCAGCAGCTTAGGGCCCGGGGGTAACTATGGCTACACCTTC	CASSLGPGGNYGYTF
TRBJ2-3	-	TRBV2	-	TGTGCCAGCAGTGAACAGGGCACAGATACGCAGTATTTT	CASSEQGTDTQYF
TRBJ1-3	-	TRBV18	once	TGTGCCAGCTCACCACTGCGCCAGCTCGAGGAGGGAAACACCATATATTTT	CASSPLRQLEEGNTIYF
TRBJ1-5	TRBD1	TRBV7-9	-	TGTGCCAGCAGCTTAGCGGTCAGGGGGGGCAATCAGCCCCAGCATTTT	CASSLAVRGGNQPQHF
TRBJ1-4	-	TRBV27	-	TGTGCCAGCAGTTTATCCCGGGACACTAAACTGTTTTTT	CASSLSRDTKLFF
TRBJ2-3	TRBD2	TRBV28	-	TGTGCCAGCAGCCTAGCGGGAGGGCCCTTTACGCAGTATTTT	CASSLAGGPFTQYF
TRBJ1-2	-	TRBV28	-	TGTGCCAGCAGTTTCGGGCAGTATGGCTACACCTTC	CASSFGQYGYTF
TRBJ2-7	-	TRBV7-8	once	TGTGCCAGCAGCTCCCGGGTGGCGGAGTACGAGCAGTACTTC	CASSSRVAEYEQYF
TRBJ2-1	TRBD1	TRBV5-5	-	TGTGCCAGCAGCATACAGGGGTTAAGGTACAATGAGCAGTTCTTC	CASSIQGLRYNEQFF